This entry describes one TCR beta chain. No antigen is known for it. This CDR3 spans 13 amino acids. Trimming pared 4 bases from V and 5 bases from J, leaving 9 bases between. CDR1 LNHDA and CDR2 SQIVND come from the germline V gene (reference sequence). The record originates from a study of radiation and T cells in renal cell carcinoma. Study at large: Nephrectomy followed 15 Gy stereotactic body radiation by 4 weeks. Study-wide points: Top tumor clonotypes rose in blood 2 weeks post-radiation, then contracted. Pretreatment tumor biopsies were lacking, so baseline clonotypes are unknown.

Time point specified: blood 2 weeks post-SBRT. Documented treatment: 15 Gy SBRT to primary tumor, nephrectomy 4 weeks later. Radiation-treated patients gave blood at baseline, week 2 and week 4. The method was immunoSEQ multiplex PCR; TCRdb's version includes in-frame clones alone and lacks a portion of them. This sample has roughly 130,000 clones, with 80% to 90% found just once. The receptor was isolated from a woman in her sixties with renal cell carcinoma. The chain employs TRBV19 and TRBJ2-1; D remains unclear. The sequencing used blood, collected from a patient whose treatment included radiotherapy and nephrectomy. The CDR3 nucleotides read TGTGCCAGTAGTACGGGCGGAGACAATGAGCAGTTCTTC. It encodes CASSTGGDNEQFF.